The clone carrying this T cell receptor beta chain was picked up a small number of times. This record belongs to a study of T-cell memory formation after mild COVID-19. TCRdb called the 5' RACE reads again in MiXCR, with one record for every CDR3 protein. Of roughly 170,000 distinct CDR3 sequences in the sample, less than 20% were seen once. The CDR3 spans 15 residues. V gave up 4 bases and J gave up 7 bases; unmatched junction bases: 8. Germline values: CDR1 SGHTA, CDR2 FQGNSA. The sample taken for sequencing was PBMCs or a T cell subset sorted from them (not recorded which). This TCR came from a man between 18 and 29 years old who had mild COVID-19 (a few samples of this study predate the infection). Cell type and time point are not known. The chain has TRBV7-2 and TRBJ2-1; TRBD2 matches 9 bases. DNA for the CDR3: TGTGCCAGCAGCTCCCCGGGACTAGCTCTTAATGAGCAGTTCTTC. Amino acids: CASSSPGLALNEQFF.